This is a list of T cell receptor beta chains from one sample in a study of early T cells in non-severe SARS-CoV-2 infection. A single record per CDR3 protein comes from TCRdb applying MiXCR to the 5' RACE reads. The data contain roughly 68,000 distinct CDR3 sequences, about 4.9% of them singletons. The sequenced sample was whole blood. These TCRs come from an adult who was a healthcare worker with PCR-confirmed SARS-CoV-2 infection or an uninfected control (not recorded which). Both conserved end residues are part of each CDR3. The D gene is left open where the match is weak. For some rows the clone size is stated as once, few or many, or as a class when expanded; others skip it.

d_gene: TRBD1
v_gene: TRBV19
len: 15
j_gene: TRBJ1-2
abundance: many
CDR3aa: CASTTPTGGNYGYTF
CDR3nt: TGTGCCAGTACGACGCCGACAGGGGGGAACTATGGCTACACCTTC

d_gene: .
v_gene: TRBV2
len: 11
j_gene: TRBJ2-1
abundance: many
CDR3aa: CASGLYNEQFF
CDR3nt: TGTGCCAGCGGGCTTTACAATGAGCAGTTCTTC

d_gene: TRBD1
v_gene: TRBV29-1
len: 14
j_gene: TRBJ2-7
abundance: .
CDR3aa: CSVRGTGEPYEQYF
CDR3nt: TGCAGCGTTAGGGGGACAGGGGAACCCTACGAGCAGTACTTC

d_gene: TRBD2
v_gene: TRBV7-2
len: 15
j_gene: TRBJ2-3
abundance: many
CDR3aa: CASSPTSGTTDTQYF
CDR3nt: TGTGCCAGCAGCCCGACTAGCGGTACCACAGATACGCAGTATTTT

d_gene: .
v_gene: TRBV7-2
len: 12
j_gene: TRBJ2-2
abundance: many
CDR3aa: CASTFLVGELFF
CDR3nt: TGTGCCAGCACCTTTCTAGTCGGGGAGCTGTTTTTT

d_gene: .
v_gene: TRBV10-1
len: 12
j_gene: TRBJ1-1
abundance: many
CDR3aa: CASSESKGDAFF
CDR3nt: TGCGCCAGCAGTGAGTCGAAGGGCGACGCTTTCTTT

d_gene: .
v_gene: TRBV7-2
len: 14
j_gene: TRBJ2-3
abundance: many
CDR3aa: CASSLEITADTQYF
CDR3nt: TGTGCCAGCAGCTTAGAGATAACGGCAGATACGCAGTATTTT

d_gene: .
v_gene: TRBV13
len: 12
j_gene: TRBJ1-2
abundance: many
CDR3aa: CASSRTVSGYTF
CDR3nt: TGTGCCAGCAGCAGGACAGTTTCTGGCTACACCTTC

d_gene: TRBD2
v_gene: TRBV12-3/TRBV12-4
len: 18
j_gene: TRBJ2-2
abundance: many
CDR3aa: CASSPWLAGVEDTGELFF
CDR3nt: TGTGCCAGCAGTCCTTGGCTAGCGGGAGTTGAGGACACCGGGGAGCTGTTTTTT

d_gene: .
v_gene: TRBV5-4
len: 14
j_gene: TRBJ2-5
abundance: .
CDR3aa: CASSRDSRVETQYF
CDR3nt: TGTGCCAGCAGCCGGGACTCGCGGGTCGAGACCCAGTACTTC

d_gene: TRBD2
v_gene: TRBV7-2
len: 15
j_gene: TRBJ2-7
abundance: many
CDR3aa: CASSYPGTTNLEQYF
CDR3nt: TGTGCCAGCAGCTACCCCGGGACTACCAATCTGGAGCAGTACTTC

d_gene: .
v_gene: TRBV10-3
len: 17
j_gene: TRBJ2-3
abundance: few
CDR3aa: CAISDWGVGGRKDTQYF
CDR3nt: TGTGCCATCAGTGATTGGGGTGTTGGGGGGCGGAAAGATACGCAGTATTTT

d_gene: TRBD1
v_gene: TRBV6-2/TRBV6-3
len: 19
j_gene: TRBJ2-6
abundance: .
CDR3aa: CASSYGIGQATSGANVLTF
CDR3nt: TGTGCCAGCAGTTACGGGATCGGACAGGCGACCTCTGGGGCCAACGTCCTGACTTTC

d_gene: .
v_gene: TRBV20-1
len: 13
j_gene: TRBJ2-7
abundance: few
CDR3aa: CSAKSDGTYEQYF
CDR3nt: TGCAGTGCTAAGTCGGACGGGACCTACGAGCAGTACTTC

d_gene: .
v_gene: TRBV29-1
len: 13
j_gene: TRBJ1-2
abundance: many
CDR3aa: CSVITGTNYGYTF
CDR3nt: TGCAGCGTTATTACCGGTACTAACTATGGCTACACCTTC

d_gene: TRBD1
v_gene: TRBV7-9
len: 17
j_gene: TRBJ1-3
abundance: few
CDR3aa: CASSPLWDRISGNTIYF
CDR3nt: TGTGCCAGCAGCCCGCTATGGGACAGGATCTCTGGAAACACCATATATTTT

d_gene: TRBD1
v_gene: TRBV5-4
len: 16
j_gene: TRBJ2-1
abundance: .
CDR3aa: CASSFPGTGGIDEQFF
CDR3nt: TGTGCCAGCAGCTTCCCCGGGACAGGGGGTATCGATGAGCAGTTCTTC

d_gene: .
v_gene: TRBV20-1
len: 13
j_gene: TRBJ1-4
abundance: many
CDR3aa: CSARFATNEKLFF
CDR3nt: TGCAGTGCTAGATTTGCAACTAATGAAAAACTGTTTTTT

d_gene: .
v_gene: TRBV6-1
len: 14
j_gene: TRBJ2-7
abundance: .
CDR3aa: CASSEFTGSYEQYF
CDR3nt: TGTGCCAGCAGTGAATTTACAGGGAGCTACGAGCAGTACTTC

d_gene: .
v_gene: TRBV7-9
len: 11
j_gene: TRBJ1-1
abundance: .
CDR3aa: CASSSTLEAFF
CDR3nt: TGTGCCAGCAGCTCAACTCTTGAAGCTTTCTTT

d_gene: .
v_gene: TRBV7-3
len: 15
j_gene: TRBJ2-7
abundance: few
CDR3aa: CASSPDSRGAYEQYF
CDR3nt: TGTGCCAGCAGCCCCGACAGCCGGGGAGCCTACGAGCAGTACTTC